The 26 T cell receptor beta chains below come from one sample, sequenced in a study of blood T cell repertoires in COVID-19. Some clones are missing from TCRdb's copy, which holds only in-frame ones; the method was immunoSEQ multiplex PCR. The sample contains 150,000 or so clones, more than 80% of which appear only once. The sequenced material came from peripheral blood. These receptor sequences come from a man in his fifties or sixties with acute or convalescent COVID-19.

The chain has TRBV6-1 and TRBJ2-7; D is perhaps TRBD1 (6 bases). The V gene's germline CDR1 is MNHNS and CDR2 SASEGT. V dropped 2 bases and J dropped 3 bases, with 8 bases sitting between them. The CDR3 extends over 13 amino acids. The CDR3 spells CASSEQGGYEQYV. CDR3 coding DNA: TGTGCCAGCAGTGAACAAGGGGGCTACGAGCAGTACGTC.

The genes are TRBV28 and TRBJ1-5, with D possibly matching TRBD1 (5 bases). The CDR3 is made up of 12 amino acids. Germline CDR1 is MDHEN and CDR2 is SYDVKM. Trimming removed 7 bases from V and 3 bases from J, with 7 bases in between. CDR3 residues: CASNRLNQPQHF. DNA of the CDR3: TGTGCCAGCAACAGGCTCAATCAGCCCCAGCATTTT.

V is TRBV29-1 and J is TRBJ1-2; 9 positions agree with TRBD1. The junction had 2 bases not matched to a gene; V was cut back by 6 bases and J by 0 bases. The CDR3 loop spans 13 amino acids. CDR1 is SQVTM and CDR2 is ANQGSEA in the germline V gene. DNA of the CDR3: TGCAGCGTCGGGACAGGGTCTAACTATGGCTACACCTTC. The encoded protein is CSVGTGSNYGYTF.

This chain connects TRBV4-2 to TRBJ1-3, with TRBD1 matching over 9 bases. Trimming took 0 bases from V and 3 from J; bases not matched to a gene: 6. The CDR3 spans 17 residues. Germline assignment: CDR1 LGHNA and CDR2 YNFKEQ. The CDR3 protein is CASSQDPGTGHGNTIYF. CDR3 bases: TGTGCCAGCAGCCAAGACCCCGGGACAGGGCATGGAAACACCATATATTTT.

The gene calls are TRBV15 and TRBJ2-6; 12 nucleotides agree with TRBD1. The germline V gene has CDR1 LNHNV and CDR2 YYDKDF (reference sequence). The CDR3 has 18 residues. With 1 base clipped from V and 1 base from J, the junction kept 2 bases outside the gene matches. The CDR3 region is CATSRGGQGASGANVLTF. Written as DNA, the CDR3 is TGTGCCACCAGCAGAGGGGGACAGGGGGCATCTGGGGCCAACGTCCTGACTTTC.

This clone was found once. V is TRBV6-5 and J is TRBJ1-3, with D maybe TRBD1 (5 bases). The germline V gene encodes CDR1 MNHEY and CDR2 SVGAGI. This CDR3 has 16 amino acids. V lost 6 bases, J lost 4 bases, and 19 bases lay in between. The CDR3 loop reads CASSYVSGFAGNTIYF. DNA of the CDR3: TGTGCCAGCAGCTACGTTTCAGGGTTTGCCGGAAACACCATATATTTT.

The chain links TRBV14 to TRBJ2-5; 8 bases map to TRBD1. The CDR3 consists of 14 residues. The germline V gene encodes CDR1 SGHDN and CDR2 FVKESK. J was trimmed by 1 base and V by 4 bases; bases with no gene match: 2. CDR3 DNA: TGTGCCAGCAGCCCCGGACAGGGCCAAGAGACCCAGTACTTC. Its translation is CASSPGQGQETQYF.

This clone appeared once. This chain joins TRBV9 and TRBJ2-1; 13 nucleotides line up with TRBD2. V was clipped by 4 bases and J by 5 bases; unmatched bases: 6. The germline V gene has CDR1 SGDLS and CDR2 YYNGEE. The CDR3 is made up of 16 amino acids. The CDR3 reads CASSPQGLAGNNEQFF. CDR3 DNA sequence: TGTGCCAGCAGCCCACAGGGACTAGCGGGAAACAATGAGCAGTTCTTC.

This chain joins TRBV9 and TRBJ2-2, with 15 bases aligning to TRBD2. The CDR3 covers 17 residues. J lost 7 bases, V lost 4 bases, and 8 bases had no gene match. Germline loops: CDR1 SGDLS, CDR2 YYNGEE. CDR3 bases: TGTGCCAGCAGCCAAGGACTAGCGGGAGGGCCTGGCGGGGAGCTGTTTTTT. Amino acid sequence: CASSQGLAGGPGGELFF. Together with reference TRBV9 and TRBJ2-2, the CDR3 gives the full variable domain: DSGVTQTPKHLITATGQRVTLRCSPRSGDLSVYWYQQSLDQGLQFLIQYYNGEERAKGNILERFSAQQFPDLHSELNLSSLELGDSALYFCASSQGLAGGPGGELFFGEGSRLTVL.

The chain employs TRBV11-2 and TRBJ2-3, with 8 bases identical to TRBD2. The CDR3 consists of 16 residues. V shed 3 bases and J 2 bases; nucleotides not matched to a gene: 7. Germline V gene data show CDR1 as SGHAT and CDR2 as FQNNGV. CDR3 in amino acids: CASSFSSGAYTDTQYF. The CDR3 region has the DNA TGTGCCAGCAGCTTCAGTAGCGGGGCATACACAGATACGCAGTATTTT.

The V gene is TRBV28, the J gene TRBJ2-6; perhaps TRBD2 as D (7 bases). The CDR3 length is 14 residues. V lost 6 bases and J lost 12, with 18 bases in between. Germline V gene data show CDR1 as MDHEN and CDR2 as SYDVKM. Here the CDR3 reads CASRPPGGPGVLTF. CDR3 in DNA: TGTGCCAGCAGGCCTCCGGGGGGCCCCGGCGTCCTGACTTTC.

CDR3 nucleotide sequence: TGTGCCAGCACCATGACAGGGCGCGAGCAGTACTTC. It specifies CASTMTGREQYF. This sequence joins TRBV3-1 (or the pseudogene TRBV3-2) and TRBJ2-7, with 7 bases matching TRBD1. With 7 bases clipped from V and 6 bases from J, the junction kept 6 bases outside the gene matches. CDR3 size: 12 residues. Germline V gene lookup returns CDR1 LGHDT and CDR2 YNNKEL (reference sequence).

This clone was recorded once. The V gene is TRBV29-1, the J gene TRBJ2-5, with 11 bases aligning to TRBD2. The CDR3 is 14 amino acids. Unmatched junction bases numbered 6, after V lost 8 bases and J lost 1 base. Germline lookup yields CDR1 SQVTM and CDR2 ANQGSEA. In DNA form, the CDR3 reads TGCAGCCATGAGGGACTAGCGGTCCAAGAGACCCAGTACTTC. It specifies CSHEGLAVQETQYF.

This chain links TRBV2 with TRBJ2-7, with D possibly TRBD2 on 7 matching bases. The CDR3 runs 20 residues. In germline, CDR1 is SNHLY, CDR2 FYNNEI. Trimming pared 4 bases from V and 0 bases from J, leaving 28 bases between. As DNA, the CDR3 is TGTGCCAGCAGTGCTAGGTTGGGGGGGCAAATTGGGTCCCACTCCTACGAGCAGTACTTC. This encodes CASSARLGGQIGSHSYEQYF.

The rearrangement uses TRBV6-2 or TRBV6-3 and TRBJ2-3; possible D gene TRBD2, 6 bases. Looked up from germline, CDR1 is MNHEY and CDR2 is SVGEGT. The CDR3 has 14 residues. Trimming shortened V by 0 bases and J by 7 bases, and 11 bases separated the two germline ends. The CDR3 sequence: CASSYSPGRYTQYF. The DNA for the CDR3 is TGTGCCAGCAGTTACTCTCCAGGGAGGTATACGCAGTATTTT.

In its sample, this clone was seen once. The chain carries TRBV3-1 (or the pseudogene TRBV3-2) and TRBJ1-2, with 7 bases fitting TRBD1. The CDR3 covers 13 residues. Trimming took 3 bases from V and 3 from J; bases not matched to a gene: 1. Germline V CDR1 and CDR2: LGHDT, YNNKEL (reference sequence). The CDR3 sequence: CASSHRGDYGYTF. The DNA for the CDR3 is TGTGCCAGCAGCCACAGGGGGGACTATGGCTACACCTTC.

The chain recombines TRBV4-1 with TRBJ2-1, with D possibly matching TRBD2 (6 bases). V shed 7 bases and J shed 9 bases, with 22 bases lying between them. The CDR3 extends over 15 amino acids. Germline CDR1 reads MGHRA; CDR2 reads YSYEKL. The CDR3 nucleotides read TGCGCCAGCATATCAGAAGGGACTGGTTTAGGTGAGCAGTTCTTC. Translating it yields CASISEGTGLGEQFF.

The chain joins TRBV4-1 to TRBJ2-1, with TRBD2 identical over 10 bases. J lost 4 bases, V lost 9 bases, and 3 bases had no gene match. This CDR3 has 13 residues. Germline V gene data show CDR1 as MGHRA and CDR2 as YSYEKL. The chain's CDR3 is CASGLAAYNEQFF. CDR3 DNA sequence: TGCGCCAGTGGACTAGCGGCATACAATGAGCAGTTCTTC.

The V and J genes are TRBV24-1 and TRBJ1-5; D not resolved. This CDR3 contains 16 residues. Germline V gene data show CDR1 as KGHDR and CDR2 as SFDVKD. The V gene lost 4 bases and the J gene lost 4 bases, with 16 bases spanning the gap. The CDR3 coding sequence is TGTGCCACCAGTGACCGCGGGCCCTCCGCGAATCAGCCCCAGCATTTT. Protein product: CATSDRGPSANQPQHF.

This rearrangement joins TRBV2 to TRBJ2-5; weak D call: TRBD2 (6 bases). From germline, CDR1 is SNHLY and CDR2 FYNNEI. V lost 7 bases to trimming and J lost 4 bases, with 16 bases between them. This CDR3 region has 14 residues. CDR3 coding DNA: TGTGCCAGCACAAGGCGGGACGAAGGAGAGACCCAGTACTTC. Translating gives CASTRRDEGETQYF.

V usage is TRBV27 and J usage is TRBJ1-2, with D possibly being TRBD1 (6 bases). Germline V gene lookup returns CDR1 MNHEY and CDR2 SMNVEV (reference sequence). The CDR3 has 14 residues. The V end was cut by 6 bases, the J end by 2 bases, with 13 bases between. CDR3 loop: CASRLDSYNYGYTF. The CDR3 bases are TGTGCCAGCAGACTGGACAGCTACAACTATGGCTACACCTTC.

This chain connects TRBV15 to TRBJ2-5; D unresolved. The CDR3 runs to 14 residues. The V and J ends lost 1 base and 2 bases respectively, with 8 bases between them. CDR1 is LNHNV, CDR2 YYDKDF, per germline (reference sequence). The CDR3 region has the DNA TGTGCCACCAGCAGAGCGACACAACAAGAGACCCAGTACTTC. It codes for CATSRATQQETQYF.

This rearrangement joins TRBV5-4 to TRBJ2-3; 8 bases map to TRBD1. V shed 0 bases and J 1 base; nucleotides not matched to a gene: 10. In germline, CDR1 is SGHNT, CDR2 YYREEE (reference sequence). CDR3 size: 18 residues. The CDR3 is CASSLAIDRGGRTDTQYF. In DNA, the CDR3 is TGTGCCAGCAGCTTGGCCATTGACAGGGGAGGTCGCACAGATACGCAGTATTTT.

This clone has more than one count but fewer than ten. The CDR3, as DNA: TGTGCCAGCAGTGAAGAGGGGGCGTCGGCTTTCTTT. Its translation: CASSEEGASAFF. The V gene is TRBV2, the J gene TRBJ1-1, with 7 bases aligning to TRBD1. The CDR3 extends over 12 amino acids. Germline CDR1 reads SNHLY; CDR2 reads FYNNEI. V lost 1 base to trimming and J lost 11 bases; unmatched junction nucleotides: 4.

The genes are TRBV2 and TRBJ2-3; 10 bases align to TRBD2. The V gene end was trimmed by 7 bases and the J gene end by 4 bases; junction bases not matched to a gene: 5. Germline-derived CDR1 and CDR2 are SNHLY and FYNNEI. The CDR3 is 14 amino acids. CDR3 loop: CASTSGRGPDTQYF. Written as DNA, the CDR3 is TGTGCCAGCACAAGCGGGAGGGGCCCAGATACGCAGTATTTT.

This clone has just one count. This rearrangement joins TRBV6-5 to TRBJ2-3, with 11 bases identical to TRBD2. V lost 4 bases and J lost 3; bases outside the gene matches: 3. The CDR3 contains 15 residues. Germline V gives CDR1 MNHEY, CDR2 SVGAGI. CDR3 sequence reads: CASSLLAGGTDTQYF. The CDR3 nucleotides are TGTGCCAGCAGTTTGCTAGCGGGAGGAACAGATACGCAGTATTTT.